These T cell receptor beta chains were read from a single sample in a study of technical replicates of blood from a handful of donors. Using immunoSEQ multiplex PCR, the repertoire was profiled, and TCRdb retains in-frame clones only, with some absent. In the table there are tens of thousands of clones, almost 96% of which are singletons. What was sequenced was T cells isolated from PBMCs. These TCRs come from a human donor in good health. Both conserved end residues are part of each CDR3. Fields, in order: CDR3 protein, CDR3 DNA, D gene, clone size, V gene, J gene. D genes are given only for firm matches. The size entry is marked missing in some rows and otherwise reads once, few, many or a size class.

cdr3_aa: CASTRLSTDTQYF; cdr3_nt: TGTGCCAGCACTAGGCTTAGCACAGATACGCAGTATTTT; d_call: .; clone_size: .; v_call: TRBV27; j_call: TRBJ2-3
cdr3_aa: CSIAREDGDTQYF; cdr3_nt: TGCAGCATCGCCAGGGAGGACGGGGATACGCAGTATTTT; d_call: .; clone_size: .; v_call: TRBV29-1; j_call: TRBJ2-3
cdr3_aa: CASSYSPYTGELFF; cdr3_nt: TGTGCCAGCAGTTACTCCCCTTACACCGGGGAGCTGTTTTTT; d_call: .; clone_size: .; v_call: TRBV6-5; j_call: TRBJ2-2
cdr3_aa: CASSLQGMNTEAFF; cdr3_nt: TGTGCCAGCAGCCTACAGGGTATGAACACTGAAGCTTTCTTT; d_call: .; clone_size: .; v_call: TRBV7-3; j_call: TRBJ1-1
cdr3_aa: CASRRQGVAGELFF; cdr3_nt: TGTGCCAGCAGGAGACAGGGGGTCGCCGGGGAGCTGTTTTTT; d_call: TRBD1; clone_size: once; v_call: TRBV27; j_call: TRBJ2-2
cdr3_aa: CASSFQGAPMNTEAFF; cdr3_nt: TGTGCCAGCAGTTTTCAGGGGGCGCCCATGAACACTGAAGCTTTCTTT; d_call: TRBD1; clone_size: few; v_call: TRBV6-5; j_call: TRBJ1-1
cdr3_aa: CASSLDGTGVETQYF; cdr3_nt: TGTGCCAGCAGCTTGGATGGGACAGGGGTTGAGACCCAGTACTTC; d_call: TRBD1; clone_size: .; v_call: TRBV5-6; j_call: TRBJ2-5
cdr3_aa: CASSLLETQYF; cdr3_nt: TGTGCCAGCAGCCTCCTAGAGACCCAGTACTTC; d_call: .; clone_size: .; v_call: TRBV25-1; j_call: TRBJ2-5
cdr3_aa: CASYRGLNTEAFF; cdr3_nt: TGTGCCAGTTACAGGGGTCTAAACACTGAAGCTTTCTTT; d_call: TRBD1; clone_size: .; v_call: TRBV18; j_call: TRBJ1-1
cdr3_aa: CASSPDQTGTDTQYF; cdr3_nt: TGTGCCAGCTCACCGGATCAAACAGGCACAGATACGCAGTATTTT; d_call: .; clone_size: .; v_call: TRBV18; j_call: TRBJ2-3
cdr3_aa: CASSFLTGVDDYTF; cdr3_nt: TGTGCCAGCAGTTTCTTGACAGGGGTTGACGACTACACCTTC; d_call: TRBD1; clone_size: .; v_call: TRBV27; j_call: TRBJ1-2
cdr3_aa: CASSVATGASYEQYF; cdr3_nt: TGTGCCAGCAGCGTAGCCACGGGAGCCTCCTACGAGCAGTACTTC; d_call: .; clone_size: .; v_call: TRBV9; j_call: TRBJ2-7
cdr3_aa: CASSDKREADTQYF; cdr3_nt: TGTGCCAGCAGTGACAAGAGGGAGGCAGATACGCAGTATTTT; d_call: .; clone_size: .; v_call: TRBV6-4; j_call: TRBJ2-3
cdr3_aa: CASSESLGVNEQFF; cdr3_nt: TGTGCCAGCAGTGAATCGTTGGGAGTGAATGAGCAGTTCTTC; d_call: .; clone_size: .; v_call: TRBV25-1; j_call: TRBJ2-1
cdr3_aa: CSARSGDEQFF; cdr3_nt: TGCAGTGCTAGATCCGGGGATGAGCAGTTCTTC; d_call: .; clone_size: .; v_call: TRBV20-1; j_call: TRBJ2-1
cdr3_aa: CASSSGANYGYTF; cdr3_nt: TGTGCCAGCAGTAGCGGAGCTAACTATGGCTACACCTTC; d_call: .; clone_size: .; v_call: TRBV2; j_call: TRBJ1-2
cdr3_aa: CASSPHSQETQYF; cdr3_nt: TGTGCCAGCAGTCCTCACAGCCAAGAGACCCAGTACTTC; d_call: .; clone_size: .; v_call: TRBV25-1; j_call: TRBJ2-5
cdr3_aa: CASSLSAWGAGKLFF; cdr3_nt: TGTGCCAGCAGCTTGAGTGCCTGGGGAGCTGGAAAACTGTTTTTT; d_call: .; clone_size: .; v_call: TRBV5-8; j_call: TRBJ1-4
cdr3_aa: CASSFLQGYLYEQYF; cdr3_nt: TGTGCCAGCAGTTTCCTACAGGGTTACCTCTACGAGCAGTACTTC; d_call: .; clone_size: .; v_call: TRBV28; j_call: TRBJ2-7
cdr3_aa: CASFSGGSYREQYF; cdr3_nt: TGTGCCAGTTTTTCAGGGGGGTCATATCGCGAGCAGTACTTC; d_call: .; clone_size: .; v_call: TRBV27; j_call: TRBJ2-7
cdr3_aa: CASSLSWTGWEQYF; cdr3_nt: TGTGCCAGCAGCTTGAGTTGGACAGGGTGGGAGCAGTACTTC; d_call: TRBD1; clone_size: .; v_call: TRBV5-6; j_call: TRBJ2-7
cdr3_aa: CATEYEKRGQGGSNEQFF; cdr3_nt: TGTGCCACCGAGTATGAAAAGAGGGGACAGGGAGGGTCCAATGAGCAGTTCTTC; d_call: TRBD1; clone_size: .; v_call: TRBV2; j_call: TRBJ2-1
cdr3_aa: CASSEMGDRPPQYF; cdr3_nt: TGTGCCAGCAGTGAAATGGGGGACAGGCCTCCGCAGTACTTC; d_call: TRBD1; clone_size: .; v_call: TRBV2; j_call: TRBJ2-7
cdr3_aa: CASSYPGDTEAFF; cdr3_nt: TGTGCCAGCAGTTACCCAGGTGACACTGAAGCTTTCTTT; d_call: .; clone_size: .; v_call: TRBV6-5; j_call: TRBJ1-1
cdr3_aa: CASSFEGREQPQHF; cdr3_nt: TGTGCCAGCAGCTTTGAAGGGAGGGAACAGCCCCAGCATTTT; d_call: .; clone_size: .; v_call: TRBV7-2; j_call: TRBJ1-5
cdr3_aa: CASSDTGTGGDGYTF; cdr3_nt: TGTGCCAGCAGCGATACCGGGACAGGGGGCGATGGCTACACCTTC; d_call: TRBD1; clone_size: few; v_call: TRBV9; j_call: TRBJ1-2
cdr3_aa: CAWERSGMVGRGNEQFF; cdr3_nt: TGTGCCTGGGAAAGGAGCGGTATGGTGGGGAGAGGCAATGAGCAGTTCTTC; d_call: .; clone_size: .; v_call: TRBV30; j_call: TRBJ2-1
cdr3_aa: CASSLFGTGFHEQYF; cdr3_nt: TGTGCCAGCAGTCTTTTTGGGACAGGGTTCCACGAGCAGTACTTC; d_call: TRBD1; clone_size: .; v_call: TRBV27; j_call: TRBJ2-7
cdr3_aa: CATQESWTGVYEQYF; cdr3_nt: TGTGCCACTCAGGAATCCTGGACAGGGGTCTACGAGCAGTACTTC; d_call: TRBD1; clone_size: .; v_call: TRBV6-5; j_call: TRBJ2-7
cdr3_aa: CASSPTGSGNQPQHF; cdr3_nt: TGCGCCAGCAGCCCGACCGGGAGTGGCAATCAGCCCCAGCATTTT; d_call: .; clone_size: .; v_call: TRBV5-1; j_call: TRBJ1-5
cdr3_aa: CASRSGGTEAFF; cdr3_nt: TGTGCCAGCCGGTCCGGCGGCACTGAAGCTTTCTTT; d_call: .; clone_size: .; v_call: TRBV27; j_call: TRBJ1-1
cdr3_aa: CASSSYPGQGESDTQYF; cdr3_nt: TGTGCCAGCAGCTCCTACCCGGGACAGGGGGAATCAGATACGCAGTATTTT; d_call: TRBD1; clone_size: once; v_call: TRBV5-6; j_call: TRBJ2-3
cdr3_aa: CASRILGTGEQFF; cdr3_nt: TGTGCCAGCAGGATCCTCGGGACTGGTGAGCAGTTCTTC; d_call: .; clone_size: .; v_call: TRBV6-1; j_call: TRBJ2-1
cdr3_aa: CASSLEIMNTGELFF; cdr3_nt: TGTGCCAGCAGTCTAGAGATTATGAACACCGGGGAGCTGTTTTTT; d_call: .; clone_size: .; v_call: TRBV6-1; j_call: TRBJ2-2
cdr3_aa: CASSEDRGVTEAFF; cdr3_nt: TGTGCCAGCAGTGAGGACAGGGGGGTCACTGAAGCTTTCTTT; d_call: TRBD1; clone_size: once; v_call: TRBV2; j_call: TRBJ1-1
cdr3_aa: CASSIGTVSTDTQYF; cdr3_nt: TGTGCCAGTAGTATAGGGACAGTCAGTACAGATACGCAGTATTTT; d_call: .; clone_size: .; v_call: TRBV19; j_call: TRBJ2-3
cdr3_aa: CASSIRTGGIMDEQYF; cdr3_nt: TGTGCCAGTAGTATACGGACAGGGGGCATCATGGACGAGCAGTACTTC; d_call: TRBD1; clone_size: .; v_call: TRBV19; j_call: TRBJ2-7
cdr3_aa: CASSGQEMYSGNTIYF; cdr3_nt: TGTGCCAGCTCAGGTCAGGAAATGTACTCTGGAAACACCATATATTTT; d_call: .; clone_size: .; v_call: TRBV18; j_call: TRBJ1-3
cdr3_aa: CASSFVRDTETQYF; cdr3_nt: TGTGCCAGCAGCTTTGTTCGGGACACGGAGACCCAGTACTTC; d_call: .; clone_size: .; v_call: TRBV5-5; j_call: TRBJ2-5
cdr3_aa: CAWTGLAGLLNEQFF; cdr3_nt: TGTGCCTGGACGGGACTAGCGGGACTATTAAATGAGCAGTTCTTC; d_call: TRBD2; clone_size: .; v_call: TRBV30; j_call: TRBJ2-1
cdr3_aa: CASSLGGGSGDIYEQYF; cdr3_nt: TGTGCCAGCAGCTTAGGGGGGGGGAGCGGGGATATCTACGAGCAGTACTTC; d_call: TRBD2; clone_size: .; v_call: TRBV7-8; j_call: TRBJ2-7
cdr3_aa: CASSQEASPDTQYF; cdr3_nt: TGCGCCAGCAGCCAAGAGGCCTCCCCAGATACGCAGTATTTT; d_call: .; clone_size: .; v_call: TRBV4-1; j_call: TRBJ2-3
cdr3_aa: CASSGQGTNYGYTF; cdr3_nt: TGTGCCAGCAGCGGACAGGGCACTAACTATGGCTACACCTTC; d_call: TRBD1; clone_size: once; v_call: TRBV9; j_call: TRBJ1-2
cdr3_aa: CASSGAGGPEQYF; cdr3_nt: TGTGCCAGCAGCGGAGCAGGAGGGCCCGAGCAGTACTTC; d_call: .; clone_size: .; v_call: TRBV16; j_call: TRBJ2-7
cdr3_aa: CASSLGIGRGSSYEQYF; cdr3_nt: TGTGCCAGCAGCTTGGGGATCGGGAGAGGAAGCTCCTACGAGCAGTACTTC; d_call: .; clone_size: .; v_call: TRBV5-6; j_call: TRBJ2-7
cdr3_aa: CASSVSRMSYQPQHF; cdr3_nt: TGTGCCAGCAGTGTCAGCAGGATGAGTTATCAGCCCCAGCATTTT; d_call: .; clone_size: .; v_call: TRBV6-1; j_call: TRBJ1-5
cdr3_aa: CASSLVPGETQYF; cdr3_nt: TGCGCCAGCAGCTTGGTCCCGGGGGAGACCCAGTACTTC; d_call: .; clone_size: once; v_call: TRBV5-1; j_call: TRBJ2-5
cdr3_aa: CASSLQGRHEQFF; cdr3_nt: TGTGCCAGTAGTTTACAGGGTAGGCATGAGCAGTTCTTC; d_call: .; clone_size: once; v_call: TRBV19; j_call: TRBJ2-1
cdr3_aa: CASESGTGAPTTNEKLFF; cdr3_nt: TGTGCCAGCGAATCCGGGACAGGGGCACCTACAACTAATGAAAAACTGTTTTTT; d_call: TRBD1; clone_size: .; v_call: TRBV2; j_call: TRBJ1-4
cdr3_aa: CATSRSTGGYEQYF; cdr3_nt: TGTGCCACCAGCAGGTCGACAGGGGGCTACGAGCAGTACTTC; d_call: TRBD1; clone_size: .; v_call: TRBV15; j_call: TRBJ2-7
cdr3_aa: CASSYSRTRPEQYF; cdr3_nt: TGTGCCAGCAGTTACTCCAGGACTAGACCCGAGCAGTACTTC; d_call: TRBD2; clone_size: .; v_call: TRBV6-5; j_call: TRBJ2-7
cdr3_aa: CASSRGGLVYGYTF; cdr3_nt: TGTGCCAGCAGCAGGGGGGGCTTAGTCTATGGCTACACCTTC; d_call: .; clone_size: .; v_call: TRBV7-9; j_call: TRBJ1-2
cdr3_aa: CAISQGASDTEAFF; cdr3_nt: TGTGCCATCAGCCAGGGGGCTTCGGACACTGAAGCTTTCTTT; d_call: TRBD1; clone_size: .; v_call: TRBV10-3; j_call: TRBJ1-1
cdr3_aa: CASSNEPEATEAFF; cdr3_nt: TGCGCCAGCAGCAACGAGCCAGAGGCCACTGAAGCTTTCTTT; d_call: .; clone_size: once; v_call: TRBV5-1; j_call: TRBJ1-1
cdr3_aa: CASSLAGWGYTF; cdr3_nt: TGTGCCAGCAGCTTGGCGGGGTGGGGCTACACCTTC; d_call: .; clone_size: .; v_call: TRBV5-4; j_call: TRBJ1-2
cdr3_aa: CASSLGDRGELFF; cdr3_nt: TGTGCCAGCAGCTTAGGAGATAGAGGGGAGCTGTTTTTT; d_call: .; clone_size: once; v_call: TRBV7-9; j_call: TRBJ2-2